Listed below are T cell receptor beta chains from one sample, sequenced in a study of monozygotic twins with inflammatory bowel disease. TCRdb derives one entry per CDR3 protein from the 5' RACE reads, leaving out DNA. This table lists around 410,000 distinct CDR3 sequences. Material for sequencing was blood. Receptors were obtained from a human donor with ulcerative colitis or Crohn's disease, or a healthy co-twin of an affected twin (not recorded which). Each CDR3 is given with its conserved first and last residue.

V	J	CDR3
TRBV10-3	TRBJ2-1	CAISESERRGRPNEQFF
TRBV5-1	TRBJ2-2	CASRPGVSVTGELFF
TRBV6-2/TRBV6-3	TRBJ2-1	CAASSYRYNEQFF
TRBV24-1	TRBJ2-3	CATSDFGLAGPDTQYF
TRBV4-3	TRBJ2-1	CASSRDGREGNEQFF
TRBV5-5	TRBJ2-7	CASSSDSREQYF
TRBV9	TRBJ2-3	CASEGLVVGTQYF
TRBV2	TRBJ1-5	CASSDRTLYQPQHF
TRBV28	TRBJ2-7	CASTAGAPPYEQYF
TRBV11-2	TRBJ2-1	CASSPEGGSGEQFF
TRBV3-1	TRBJ2-1	CASSQRRDPPHNEQFF
TRBV27	TRBJ2-7	CASSLRRTLGYYEQYF
TRBV5-5	TRBJ1-4	CASNNLGESEKLFF
TRBV19	TRBJ1-6	CSPKDYSPLHF
TRBV12-3/TRBV12-4	TRBJ2-7	CASSPGKHYEQYF
TRBV9	TRBJ2-3	CASTLGGRSTDTQYF
TRBV5-1	TRBJ2-2	CASSLRSGSSGTGELFF
TRBV7-6	TRBJ2-1	CASRLTSAPNNEQFF
TRBV5-1	TRBJ1-2	CASSLDAVGPYGYTF
TRBV20-1	TRBJ2-7	CSARGYRSSYEQYF
TRBV15	TRBJ1-5	CATSPFSNQPQHF
TRBV5-1	TRBJ2-3	CASSYGEGTQYF
TRBV6-1	TRBJ1-5	CASKQGLGSNQPQHF
TRBV5-6	TRBJ2-5	CASFRGGALQETQYF
TRBV20-1	TRBJ2-3	CSAPRSGVTDTQYF
TRBV7-2	TRBJ2-5	CASSYGLAGGETQYF
TRBV4-3	TRBJ2-3	CASSQQLQGPNTQYF
TRBV10-2	TRBJ1-1	CASSTGRIDTEAFF
TRBV20-1	TRBJ1-2	CSASLGGDYGYTF